The 24 T cell receptor beta chains below were found in one sample sequenced in a study of T-cell reconstitution after alpha-beta-depleted transplantation in children. Molecular barcoding with unique molecular identifiers was used for the TCRbeta library. TCRdb re-analysed the PCR reads in MiXCR, keeping a single row per CDR3 protein. The repertoire holds around 370,000 distinct CDR3 sequences, with approximately 10% as singletons. The starting material was PBMCs from the stem cell graft donor, obtained from the stem cell graft. These receptors originate from a human donor who donated a stem cell graft to a child with acute lymphoblastic leukemia.

The chain uses TRBV14 and TRBJ2-7; D is uncertain. Deletions cut 4 bases from V and 3 bases from J, with 13 bases between. Per germline, CDR1 SGHDN and CDR2 FVKESK. This CDR3 region has 14 residues. The CDR3 sequence is CASSPIFPLYEQYF. For the CDR3, the DNA is TGTGCCAGCAGCCCCATTTTCCCCCTCTACGAGCAGTACTTC.

This clonotype was counted at least ten times. The CDR3 sequence is CASNNPLASGSVADTQYF. The CDR3 DNA reads TGTGCCAGCAACAACCCCCTTGCGAGCGGGAGTGTAGCAGATACGCAGTATTTT. V and J are TRBV5-6 and TRBJ2-3; 8 bases are shared with TRBD2. With V trimmed by 6 bases and J by 4 bases, 19 bases remained unmatched. This CDR3 region has 18 residues. Germline-derived CDR1 and CDR2 are SGHDT and YYEEEE.

This clonotype showed up just a few times. J is TRBJ2-3 and V is TRBV11-2; 13 bases are shared with TRBD2. V shed 4 bases and J 0 bases; nucleotides not matched to a gene: 10. CDR1 and CDR2 (germline): SGHAT, FQNNGV. The length of the CDR3 is 19 residues. Written as DNA, the CDR3 is TGTGCCAGCAGCTCCCAGGGCTGGGGACTAGCGGGGAGCACAGATACGCAGTATTTT. Translated, it gives CASSSQGWGLAGSTDTQYF.

This clonotype was found a few times. The chain has TRBV20-1 and TRBJ2-5, with 8 bases aligning to TRBD2. The V gene's germline CDR1 is DFQATT and CDR2 SNEGSKA (reference sequence). Trimming at V came to 2 bases and at J to 2 bases, leaving 4 bases not matched to a gene. CDR3 length: 14 amino acids. CDR3 protein: CSARISGRQETQYF. The CDR3 DNA reads as TGCAGTGCTAGAATCAGCGGGAGACAAGAGACCCAGTACTTC.

This clonotype has at least ten counts. The chain combines TRBV5-1 with TRBJ2-3; D call uncertain. V lost 2 bases and J lost 5, with 6 bases in between. The CDR3 sequence is 12 residues long. Germline CDR1 is SGHRS and CDR2 is YFSETQ. The CDR3 protein is CASSFQKDTQYF. DNA for the CDR3: TGCGCCAGCAGCTTTCAGAAAGATACGCAGTATTTT.

In this sample, this clonotype turned up a few times. The J gene is TRBJ2-2, the V gene TRBV4-3, with D unclear. The CDR3 is 14 residues long. V shed 1 base and J shed 6 bases, with 9 bases lying between them. Per germline, CDR1 LGHNA and CDR2 YSLEER. The CDR3 bases are TGCGCCAGCAGCCAAGTACCGACTTCCGGGGAGCTGTTTTTT. It translates to CASSQVPTSGELFF.

This clonotype has a handful of counts. The chain employs TRBV4-1 and TRBJ2-7; D unresolved. CDR3 length equals 13 residues. The germline V and J ends were trimmed by 4 bases and 8 bases, with 15 bases remaining between them. Germline CDR1 MGHRA, CDR2 YSYEKL. CDR3 sequence reads: CASSRPATGKQYF. CDR3 DNA: TGCGCCAGCAGCCGCCCGGCTACGGGTAAGCAGTACTTC.

In the case of this clonotype: Being one base from a much bigger clone, this may be a read error. The chain combines TRBV6-2 or TRBV6-3 with TRBJ1-3; D not resolved. The CDR3 sequence is 11 residues long. Germline V gives CDR1 MNHEY, CDR2 SVGEGT. Trimming stripped 8 bases from V and 7 bases from J, with 9 bases between. In DNA, the CDR3 is TGTGCCAGCGGGAACTCGAACACCATATATTTT. Translating gives CASGNSNTIYF.

This clonotype has only a few counts. This CDR3 reads CASSRKLAGVQETQYF. The CDR3 DNA follows: TGTGCCAGCTCACGAAAACTAGCGGGAGTACAAGAGACCCAGTACTTC. The J gene is TRBJ2-5, the V gene TRBV18, with 11 positions matching TRBD2. From germline, CDR1 is KGHSH and CDR2 LQKENI. Losses at the gene ends were 4 bases for V and 2 bases for J; bases not matched to a gene: 6. This CDR3 comprises 16 residues.

This clonotype was observed a handful of times. The chain carries TRBV29-1 and TRBJ1-1, with a possible D match to TRBD1 (5 bases). V shed 6 bases and J shed 7 bases, with 15 bases lying between them. Germline V gene sequence: CDR1 SQVTM, CDR2 ANQGSEA. The CDR3 extends over 12 amino acids. The CDR3 spells CSVPPQGYEAFF. CDR3 DNA: TGCAGCGTGCCCCCCCAGGGCTATGAAGCTTTCTTT.

This clonotype was picked up many times. In DNA form, the CDR3 reads TGTGCCAGCTCACCCGGGACAGGGGACTATGGCTACACCTTC. It specifies CASSPGTGDYGYTF. The V call is TRBV18, the J call TRBJ1-2; 10 nucleotides match TRBD1. V gave up 3 bases and J gave up 3 bases; unmatched junction bases: 1. From germline, CDR1 is KGHSH and CDR2 LQKENI. The CDR3 consists of 14 residues.

This clonotype was seen more than once but under ten times. V gene TRBV28 combines with J gene TRBJ1-2, with D possibly matching TRBD1 (5 bases). Germline V lookup: CDR1 MDHEN, CDR2 SYDVKM. Trimming took 6 bases from V and 3 from J, leaving 11 bases between them. CDR3 length equals 13 residues. This chain's CDR3 is CASSADNDYGYTF. The CDR3 DNA reads as TGTGCCAGCAGCGCGGACAACGACTATGGCTACACCTTC.

The chain has TRBV19 and TRBJ1-5; 7 bases map to TRBD1. V dropped 4 bases and J dropped 4; count of bases not matched to a gene: 10. The CDR3 sequence is 16 residues long. Germline CDR1 LNHDA, CDR2 SQIVND (reference sequence). The CDR3 DNA reads as TGTGCCAGTAGTACTCGGGACAGCGAGTCAAATCAGCCCCAGCATTTT. This translates into CASSTRDSESNQPQHF.

V usage is TRBV29-1 and J usage is TRBJ1-1; no clear D. The V and J ends lost 3 bases and 5 bases respectively, with 13 bases between them. Germline CDR1 is SQVTM and CDR2 is ANQGSEA. The CDR3 has 13 amino acids. The CDR3 DNA reads TGCAGCGTTGAGGGTATGGCTAGGACTGAAGCTTTCTTT. As protein: CSVEGMARTEAFF. Filled out from reference TRBV29-1 and TRBJ1-1, the complete variable domain reads SAVISQKPSRDICQRGTSLTIQCQVDSQVTMMFWYRQQPGQSLTLIATANQGSEATYESGFVIDKFPISRPNLTFSTLTVSNMSPEDSSIYLCSVEGMARTEAFFGQGTRLTVV.

The V gene is TRBV4-3, the J gene TRBJ2-7, with D unclear. Germline loops: CDR1 LGHNA, CDR2 YSLEER. V was cut by 1 base and J by 4 bases, with 8 bases left in between. The CDR3 is made up of 13 amino acids. CDR3 nucleotides: TGCGCCAGCAGCCAAGTAGACGGTTACGAGCAGTACTTC. It yields the protein CASSQVDGYEQYF.

This clonotype has only a few counts. The chain couples TRBV4-3 to TRBJ2-2, with D possibly TRBD2 on 5 matching bases. Germline CDR1 LGHNA, CDR2 YSLEER. The CDR3 contains 15 residues. V lost 0 bases and J 5 bases, leaving 10 bases between the germline ends. CDR3 in amino acids: CASSQDEGITGELFF. The DNA for the CDR3 is TGCGCCAGCAGCCAAGATGAGGGAATAACCGGGGAGCTGTTTTTT.

This clonotype was seen a handful of times. V is TRBV4-3 and J is TRBJ2-2; D not certain. V lost 1 base to trimming and J lost 7 bases, with 10 bases between them. Germline V gene sequence: CDR1 LGHNA, CDR2 YSLEER. The CDR3 extends over 14 amino acids. In nucleotides, the CDR3 is TGCGCCAGCAGCCAAGTACATTGGGTCGGGGAGCTGTTTTTT. Its translation is CASSQVHWVGELFF.

This clonotype showed up many times. V and J are TRBV20-1 and TRBJ2-7; 14 positions agree with TRBD2. V shed 6 bases and J 5 bases; nucleotides not matched to a gene: 3. Germline V lookup: CDR1 DFQATT, CDR2 SNEGSKA (reference sequence). This CDR3 is built from 13 residues. CDR3 sequence (DNA): TGCAGTGCCTCGGGACTAGCGGGGGACGAGCAGTACTTC. Protein: CSASGLAGDEQYF.

The chain has TRBV20-1 and TRBJ2-7, with a possible D match to TRBD2 (6 bases). V was cut by 6 bases and J by 2 bases, with 8 bases left in between. The V gene's germline CDR1 is DFQATT and CDR2 SNEGSKA (reference sequence). The CDR3 runs 11 residues. The CDR3 DNA reads TGCAGTGCCGGGACTCCCTACGAGCAGTACTTC. This encodes CSAGTPYEQYF.

This sequence joins TRBV20-1 and TRBJ2-1; no clear D. CDR1 is DFQATT, CDR2 SNEGSKA, per germline (reference sequence). The V end was cut by 8 bases, the J end by 0 bases, with 14 bases between. The CDR3 has 14 residues. DNA for the CDR3: TGCAGTCCCGGCTCGTCCATCTCCTACAATGAGCAGTTCTTC. It codes for CSPGSSISYNEQFF.

This clonotype has just a few counts. This chain connects TRBV13 to TRBJ2-3, with D maybe TRBD2 (5 bases). CDR1 is PRHDT and CDR2 is FYEKMQ in the germline V gene (reference sequence). The CDR3 covers 16 residues. V lost 1 base and J 3 bases, leaving 14 bases between the germline ends. CDR3 in DNA: TGTGCCAGCAGCTTAGTAGAGGGAAGGGTGACAGATACGCAGTATTTT. This gives the protein CASSLVEGRVTDTQYF.

Many counts were recorded for this clonotype. V usage is TRBV28 and J usage is TRBJ2-7, with D perhaps TRBD1 (6 bases). The CDR3 has 14 amino acids. Germline V CDR1 and CDR2: MDHEN, SYDVKM. V was trimmed by 6 bases and J by 5 bases, leaving 17 bases between them. CDR3 sequence: CASRQGQVSHEQYF. CDR3 sequence (DNA): TGTGCCAGCAGGCAGGGACAAGTCAGCCACGAGCAGTACTTC.

The chain links TRBV4-2 to TRBJ2-7; no clear D. The germline V gene has CDR1 LGHNA and CDR2 YNFKEQ. CDR3 length: 12 amino acids. The germline V and J ends were trimmed by 3 bases and 4 bases, with 7 bases remaining between them. This CDR3 is CASSHGSYEQYF. Written as DNA, the CDR3 is TGTGCCAGCAGCCACGGATCTTACGAGCAGTACTTC.

The chain has TRBV7-8 and TRBJ1-4, with D maybe TRBD1 (6 bases). Trimming took off 4 bases at V and 8 bases at J, with 14 bases between the two ends. Germline-derived CDR1 and CDR2 are SGHVS and FQNEAQ. CDR3 length: 14 residues. This CDR3 is CASSSVLQGEKLFF. CDR3 DNA: TGTGCCAGCAGCTCTGTACTGCAGGGGGAAAAACTGTTTTTT. Full variable domain (missing parts from reference TRBV7-8 and TRBJ1-4): GAGVSQSPRYKVAKRGQDVALRCDPISGHVSLFWYQQALGQGPEFLTYFQNEAQLDKSGLPSDRFFAERPEGSVSTLKIQRTQQEDSAVYLCASSSVLQGEKLFFGSGTQLSVL.